The 7 T cell receptor beta chains listed next were all sequenced from one sample in a study of blood T cell repertoires in COVID-19. The table came from immunoSEQ multiplex PCR; TCRdb's copy has only in-frame clones and leaves some out. The sample carries over 200,000 clones, 87% recorded once. The specimen was PBMCs or T cells enriched from blood (not recorded which). These receptors were obtained from a man aged 18 to 35 with acute COVID-19.

This clone has only a few counts. J is TRBJ2-3 and V is TRBV9, with 8 bases lining up with TRBD2. The germline V gene has CDR1 SGDLS and CDR2 YYNGEE. Germline trimming cut 0 bases from V and 7 bases from J; bases unmatched to any gene: 10. The CDR3 length is 16 residues. The CDR3 sequence: CASSVGYGSGTHTQYF. The CDR3 DNA is TGTGCCAGCAGCGTAGGTTATGGTAGCGGGACACATACGCAGTATTTT.

V is TRBV7-3 and J is TRBJ2-3; D remains unclear. Germline CDR1 SGHTA, CDR2 FQGTGA. The germline V and J ends were trimmed by 1 base and 3 bases, with 8 bases remaining between them. This CDR3 spans 14 amino acids. CDR3 sequence: CASSLRASTDTQYF. The CDR3 DNA follows: TGTGCCAGCAGCTTAAGGGCCTCTACAGATACGCAGTATTTT.

This rearrangement joins TRBV19 to TRBJ2-7; D is possibly TRBD1 (5 bases). The germline V gene encodes CDR1 LNHDA and CDR2 SQIVND (reference sequence). The CDR3 spans 15 residues. With 5 bases removed from V and 0 bases from J, the gap between germline ends came to 14 bases. Here the CDR3 reads CASSFQGKSSYEQYF. The DNA for the CDR3 is TGTGCCAGTAGTTTCCAGGGCAAGAGCTCCTACGAGCAGTACTTC.

This chain uses TRBV27 with TRBJ1-5, with D possibly TRBD1 on 6 matching bases. The CDR3 length is 14 residues. Germline V gene sequence: CDR1 MNHEY, CDR2 SMNVEV (reference sequence). Trimming took off 6 bases at V and 7 bases at J, with 16 bases between the two ends. The DNA for the CDR3 is TGTGCCAGCAGGCGTGGGGGGGCGGGCCAGCCCCAGCATTTT. Protein sequence: CASRRGGAGQPQHF.

The rearrangement joins TRBV24-1 to TRBJ1-1; D call uncertain. CDR1 is KGHDR and CDR2 is SFDVKD in the germline V gene. This CDR3 is built from 13 residues. V lost 7 bases and J 4 bases, leaving 12 bases between the germline ends. The CDR3 nucleotides read TGTGCCACCAGGGCGGCGGGGTCCACTGAAGCTTTCTTT. Translated: CATRAAGSTEAFF.

In DNA, the CDR3 is TGTGCCAGCAGTACTCCAAAGTCAGGGGGAGTCTATGGCTACACCTTC. Its protein is CASSTPKSGGVYGYTF. V and J are TRBV28 and TRBJ1-2; 7 nucleotides match TRBD1. Germline lookup yields CDR1 MDHEN and CDR2 SYDVKM. The junction had 13 bases not matched to a gene; V was cut back by 5 bases and J by 4 bases. The CDR3 has 16 amino acids.

The V call is TRBV9, the J call TRBJ1-1; D remains unclear. V was pared by 0 bases and J by 4 bases, with 7 bases between. The CDR3 length is 13 residues. Germline CDR1 SGDLS, CDR2 YYNGEE. CDR3 region: CASSVDEGTEAFF. The CDR3 DNA reads as TGTGCCAGCAGCGTAGATGAGGGCACTGAAGCTTTCTTT.